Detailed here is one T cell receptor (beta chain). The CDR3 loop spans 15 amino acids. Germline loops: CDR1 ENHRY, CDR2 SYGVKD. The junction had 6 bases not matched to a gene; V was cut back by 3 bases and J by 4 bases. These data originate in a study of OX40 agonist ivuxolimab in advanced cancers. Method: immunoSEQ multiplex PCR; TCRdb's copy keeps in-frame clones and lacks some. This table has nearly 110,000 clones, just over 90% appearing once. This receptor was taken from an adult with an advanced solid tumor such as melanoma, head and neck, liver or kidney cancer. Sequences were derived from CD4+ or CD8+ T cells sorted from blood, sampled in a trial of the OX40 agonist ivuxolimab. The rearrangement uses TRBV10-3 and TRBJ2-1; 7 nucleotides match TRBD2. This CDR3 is CAISESSGDYNEQFF. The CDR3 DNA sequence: TGTGCCATCAGTGAATCTAGCGGAGATTACAATGAGCAGTTCTTC.